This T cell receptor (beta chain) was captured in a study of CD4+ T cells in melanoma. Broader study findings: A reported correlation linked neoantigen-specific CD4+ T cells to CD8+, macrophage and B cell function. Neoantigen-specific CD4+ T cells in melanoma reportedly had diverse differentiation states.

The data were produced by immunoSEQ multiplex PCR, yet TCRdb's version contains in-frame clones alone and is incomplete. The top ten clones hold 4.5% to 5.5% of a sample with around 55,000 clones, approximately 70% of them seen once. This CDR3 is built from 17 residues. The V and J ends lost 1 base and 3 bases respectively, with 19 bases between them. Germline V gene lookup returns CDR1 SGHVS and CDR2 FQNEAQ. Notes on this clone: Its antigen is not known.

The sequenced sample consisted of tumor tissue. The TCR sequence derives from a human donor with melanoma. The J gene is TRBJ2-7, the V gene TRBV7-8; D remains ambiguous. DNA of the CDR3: TGTGCCAGCAGCTTAGAAGTAGGCAGCTTAAGAGGCTACGAGCAGTACTTC. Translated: CASSLEVGSLRGYEQYF.